This TCR beta chain is from a study of cytomegalovirus exposure and HLA in healthy donors. This CDR3 has 15 residues. V was cut by 4 bases and J by 5 bases, with 17 bases left in between. Germline CDR1 is SGHTA and CDR2 is FQGNSA. Comment on this clone: Its cognate antigen is unknown.

Here immunoSEQ multiplex PCR was the method, and the copy in TCRdb shows in-frame clones only, minus some. The profile covers 250,000 to 400,000 clones, with approximately 86% appearing a single time and around 0.96% taken by the ten largest. Study observations and caveats: Cytomegalovirus association was assigned to under 200 TCR beta chains.

The sample was PBMCs. The chain is built from TRBV7-2 and TRBJ1-2, with no clear D. The sequence was collected from a man aged 25 to 40 in good health and CMV-seronegative. The CDR3 DNA sequence: TGTGCCAGCAGCTCCGACGTGCTCGGAGGGTATGGCTACACCTTC. It specifies CASSSDVLGGYGYTF.